This T cell receptor (beta chain) came from a study of blood T cell repertoires in COVID-19. Across the study: Samples came from the United States, Italy and Spain, spanning acute and convalescent COVID-19. Sources were T cells, B-cell-depleted T cells, or PBMCs; the material itself was cDNA or gDNA.

Per the original methods: It was from reference gene primer amplification that nucleated cell counts were estimated. Produced via immunoSEQ multiplex PCR; TCRdb's table is partial and in-frame only. D and trimming come from the DNA, and the V and J calls and clone size come from that table. Of approximately 94,000 clones listed, approximately 86% are singletons. The CDR3 covers 14 residues. Trimming cost V 2 bases and J 2 bases, with 11 bases left between them. The germline V gene has CDR1 SGHDT and CDR2 YYEEEE. The sample was peripheral blood. The TCR was taken from a man aged 45-65 years with active or convalescent COVID-19. The rearrangement joins TRBV5-6 to TRBJ2-7; maybe TRBD1 (5 bases). The CDR3 sequence is CASSFSTAAYEQYF. The CDR3 bases are TGTGCCAGCAGCTTTTCGACAGCTGCCTACGAGCAGTACTTC.